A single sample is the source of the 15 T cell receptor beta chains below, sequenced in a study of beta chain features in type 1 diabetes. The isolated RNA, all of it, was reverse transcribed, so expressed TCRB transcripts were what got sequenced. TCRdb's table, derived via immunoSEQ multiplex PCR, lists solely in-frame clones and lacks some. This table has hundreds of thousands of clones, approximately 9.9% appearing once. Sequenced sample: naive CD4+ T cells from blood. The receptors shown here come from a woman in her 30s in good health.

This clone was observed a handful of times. The CDR3 protein is CASSNLQGESGELFF. DNA for the CDR3: TGCGCCAGCAGCAATTTACAGGGGGAGTCCGGGGAGCTGTTTTTT. This chain joins TRBV5-1 and TRBJ2-2, with TRBD1 matching 8 bases. The trim removed 4 bases at V and 6 bases at J, leaving 8 bases unmatched. The CDR3 length is 15 residues. The germline CDR1 and CDR2 sequences are SGHRS and YFSETQ.

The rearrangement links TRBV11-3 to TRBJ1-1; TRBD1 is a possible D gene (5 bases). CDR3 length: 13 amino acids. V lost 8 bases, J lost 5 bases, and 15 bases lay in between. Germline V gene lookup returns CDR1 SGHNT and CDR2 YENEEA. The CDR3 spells CASALGGETEAFF. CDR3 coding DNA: TGTGCCAGCGCCCTGGGGGGTGAAACTGAAGCTTTCTTT.

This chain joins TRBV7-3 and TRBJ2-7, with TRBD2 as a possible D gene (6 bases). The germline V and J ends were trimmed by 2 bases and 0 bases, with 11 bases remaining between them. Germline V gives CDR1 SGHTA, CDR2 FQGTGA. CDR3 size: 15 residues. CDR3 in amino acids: CASSLQGGGSYEQYF. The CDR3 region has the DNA TGTGCCAGCAGCTTACAGGGAGGAGGCTCCTACGAGCAGTACTTC.

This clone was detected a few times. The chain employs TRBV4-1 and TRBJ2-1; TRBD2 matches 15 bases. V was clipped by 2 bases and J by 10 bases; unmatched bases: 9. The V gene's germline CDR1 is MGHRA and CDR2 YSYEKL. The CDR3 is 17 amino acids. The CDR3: CASSQLTGLAGGSEQFF. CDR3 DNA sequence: TGCGCCAGCAGCCAACTCACGGGACTAGCGGGAGGATCCGAGCAGTTCTTC.

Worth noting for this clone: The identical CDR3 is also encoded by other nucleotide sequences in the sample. CDR3 in amino acids: CATSRGQGTYEQYF. Here the CDR3 DNA reads TGTGCCACCAGCAGGGGACAGGGCACTTACGAGCAGTACTTC. V usage is TRBV15 and J usage is TRBJ2-7; TRBD1 matches 9 bases. The length of the CDR3 is 14 residues. The V gene's germline CDR1 is LNHNV and CDR2 YYDKDF (reference sequence). V was clipped by 3 bases and J by 4 bases; unmatched bases: 4. The entire variable domain, with the rest obtained from reference TRBV15 and TRBJ2-7, is as follows: DAMVIQNPRYQVTQFGKPVTLSCSQTLNHNVMYWYQQKSSQAPKLLFHYYDKDFNNEADTPDNFQSRRPNTSFCFLDIRSPGLGDTAMYLCATSRGQGTYEQYFGPGTRLTVT.

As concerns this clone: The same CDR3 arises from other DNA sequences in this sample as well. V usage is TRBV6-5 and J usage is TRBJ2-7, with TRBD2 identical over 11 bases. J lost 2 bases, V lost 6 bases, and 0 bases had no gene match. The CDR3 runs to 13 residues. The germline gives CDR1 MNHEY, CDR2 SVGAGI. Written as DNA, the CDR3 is TGTGCCAGCAGGACTAGCGGGACCTACGAGCAGTACTTC. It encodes CASRTSGTYEQYF.

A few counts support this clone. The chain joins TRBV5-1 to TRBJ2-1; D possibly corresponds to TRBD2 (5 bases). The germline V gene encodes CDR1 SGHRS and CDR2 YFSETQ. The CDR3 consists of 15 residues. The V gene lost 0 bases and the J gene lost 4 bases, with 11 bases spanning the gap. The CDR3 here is CASSLAVAYYNEQFF. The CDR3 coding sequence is TGCGCCAGCAGCTTGGCAGTAGCGTATTACAATGAGCAGTTCTTC.

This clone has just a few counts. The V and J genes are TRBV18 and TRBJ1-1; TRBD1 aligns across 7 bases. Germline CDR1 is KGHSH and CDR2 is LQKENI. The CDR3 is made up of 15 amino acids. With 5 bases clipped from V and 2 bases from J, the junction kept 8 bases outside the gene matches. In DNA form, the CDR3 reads TGTGCCAGCTCATTGCTCAACAGGGGAAACACTGAAGCTTTCTTT. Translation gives CASSLLNRGNTEAFF.

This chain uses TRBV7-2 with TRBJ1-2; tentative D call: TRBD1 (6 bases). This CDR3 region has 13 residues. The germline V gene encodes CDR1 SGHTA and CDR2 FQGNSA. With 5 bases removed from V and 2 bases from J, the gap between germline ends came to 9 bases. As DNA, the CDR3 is TGTGCCAGCAGCAAGGACAGCAACTATGGCTACACCTTC. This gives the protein CASSKDSNYGYTF.

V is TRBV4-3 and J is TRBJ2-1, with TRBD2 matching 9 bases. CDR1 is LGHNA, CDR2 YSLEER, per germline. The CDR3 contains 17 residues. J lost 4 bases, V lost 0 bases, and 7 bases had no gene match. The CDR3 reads CASSQEAGAGGYNEQFF. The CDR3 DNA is TGCGCCAGCAGCCAAGAGGCCGGAGCGGGAGGTTACAATGAGCAGTTCTTC.

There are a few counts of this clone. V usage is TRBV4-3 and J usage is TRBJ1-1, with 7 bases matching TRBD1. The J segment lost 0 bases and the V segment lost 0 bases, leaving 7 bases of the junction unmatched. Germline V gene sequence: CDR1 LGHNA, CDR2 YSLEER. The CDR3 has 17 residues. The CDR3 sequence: CASSQDKRGLMNTEAFF. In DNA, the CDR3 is TGCGCCAGCAGCCAAGATAAGAGGGGGCTGATGAACACTGAAGCTTTCTTT.

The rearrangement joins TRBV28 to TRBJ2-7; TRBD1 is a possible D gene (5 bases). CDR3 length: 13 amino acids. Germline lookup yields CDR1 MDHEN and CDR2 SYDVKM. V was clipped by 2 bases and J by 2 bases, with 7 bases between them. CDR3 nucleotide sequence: TGTGCCAGCAGTTTAGTCAGGGCCTACGAGCAGTACTTC. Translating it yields CASSLVRAYEQYF.

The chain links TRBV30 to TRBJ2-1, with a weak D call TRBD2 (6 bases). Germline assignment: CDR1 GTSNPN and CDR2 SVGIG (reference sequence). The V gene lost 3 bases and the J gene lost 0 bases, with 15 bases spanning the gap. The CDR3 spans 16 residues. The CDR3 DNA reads TGTGCCTGGAGAAGTAGCGGTGACATCTCCTACAATGAGCAGTTCTTC. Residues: CAWRSSGDISYNEQFF.

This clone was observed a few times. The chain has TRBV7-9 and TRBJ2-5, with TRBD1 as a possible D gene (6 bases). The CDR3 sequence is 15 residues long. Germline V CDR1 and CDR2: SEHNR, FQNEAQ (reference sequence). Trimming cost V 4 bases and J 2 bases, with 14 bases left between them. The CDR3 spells CASSSQGLGQETQYF. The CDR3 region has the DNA TGTGCCAGCAGCTCCCAGGGGTTGGGGCAAGAGACCCAGTACTTC.

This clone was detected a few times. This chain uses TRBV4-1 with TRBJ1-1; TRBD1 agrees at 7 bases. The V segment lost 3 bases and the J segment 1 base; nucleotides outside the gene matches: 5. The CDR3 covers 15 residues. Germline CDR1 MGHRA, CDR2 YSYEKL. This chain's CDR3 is CASSHTGTENTEAFF. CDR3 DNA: TGCGCCAGCAGCCATACTGGGACAGAGAACACTGAAGCTTTCTTT.